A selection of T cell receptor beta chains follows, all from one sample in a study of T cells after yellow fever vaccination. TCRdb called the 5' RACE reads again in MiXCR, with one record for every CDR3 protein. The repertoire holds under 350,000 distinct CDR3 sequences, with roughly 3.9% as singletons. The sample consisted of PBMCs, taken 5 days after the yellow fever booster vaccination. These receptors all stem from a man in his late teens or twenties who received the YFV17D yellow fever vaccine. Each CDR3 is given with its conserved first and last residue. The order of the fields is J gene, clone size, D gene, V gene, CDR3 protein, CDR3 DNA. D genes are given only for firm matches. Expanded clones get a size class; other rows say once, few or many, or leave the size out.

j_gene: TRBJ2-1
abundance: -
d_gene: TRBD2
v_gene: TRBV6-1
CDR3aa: CASSVLAGGSNEQFF
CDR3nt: TGTGCCAGCAGTGTACTGGCGGGGGGTTCGAATGAGCAGTTCTTC

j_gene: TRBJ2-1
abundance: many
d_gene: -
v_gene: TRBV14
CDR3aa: CASSQEFPRRGYNEQFF
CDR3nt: TGTGCCAGCAGCCAAGAATTCCCGCGGCGAGGTTACAATGAGCAGTTCTTC

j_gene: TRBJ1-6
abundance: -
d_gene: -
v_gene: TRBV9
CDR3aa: CASSVGPQSVVSPLHF
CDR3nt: TGTGCCAGCAGCGTAGGACCACAGAGTGTCGTTTCACCCCTCCACTTT

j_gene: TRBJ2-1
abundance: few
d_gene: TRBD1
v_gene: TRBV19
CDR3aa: CASSPRQGVDEQFF
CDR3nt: TGTGCCAGTAGCCCAAGACAGGGTGTGGATGAGCAGTTCTTC

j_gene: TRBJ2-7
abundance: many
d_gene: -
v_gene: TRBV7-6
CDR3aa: CASSLQTASYEQYF
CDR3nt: TGTGCCAGCAGCTTACAGACAGCCTCCTACGAGCAGTACTTC

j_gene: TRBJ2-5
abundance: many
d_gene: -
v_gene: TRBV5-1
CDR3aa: CASSGGEGRETQYF
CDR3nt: TGCGCCAGCAGTGGGGGCGAGGGTAGAGAGACCCAGTACTTC

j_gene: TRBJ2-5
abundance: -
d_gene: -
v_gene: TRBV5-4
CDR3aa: CASQIKEQGGETQYF
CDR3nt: TGTGCCAGCCAGATAAAGGAACAGGGTGGGGAGACCCAGTACTTC

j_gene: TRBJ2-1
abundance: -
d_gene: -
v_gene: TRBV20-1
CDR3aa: CSARSSGARHNEQFF
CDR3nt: TGCAGTGCTAGGAGTTCAGGGGCTCGACACAATGAGCAGTTCTTC

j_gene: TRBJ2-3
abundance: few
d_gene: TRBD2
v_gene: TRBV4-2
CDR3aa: CASSQAESGGAMGTDTQYF
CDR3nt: TGTGCCAGCAGCCAAGCTGAAAGCGGGGGGGCTATGGGCACAGATACGCAGTATTTT

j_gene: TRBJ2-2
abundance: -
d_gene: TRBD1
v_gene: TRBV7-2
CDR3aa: CASSHGQGVPGELFF
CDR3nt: TGTGCCAGCAGCCATGGACAGGGGGTTCCCGGGGAGCTGTTTTTT

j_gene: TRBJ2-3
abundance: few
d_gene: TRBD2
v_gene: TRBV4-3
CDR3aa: CASSQARAGTSTDTQYF
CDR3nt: TGCGCCAGCAGTCAGGCGCGAGCGGGGACCAGCACAGATACGCAGTATTTT

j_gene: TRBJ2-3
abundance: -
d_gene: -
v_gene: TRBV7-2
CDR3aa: CASSLRRASSSDTQYF
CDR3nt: TGTGCCAGCAGCTTACGAAGGGCGTCAAGTTCAGATACGCAGTATTTT

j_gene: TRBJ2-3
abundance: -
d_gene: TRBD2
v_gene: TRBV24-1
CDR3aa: CATSGTSGTDTQYF
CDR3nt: TGTGCCACCAGTGGGACTAGCGGCACAGATACGCAGTATTTT

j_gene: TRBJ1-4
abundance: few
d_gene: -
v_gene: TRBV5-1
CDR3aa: CASSRGQLATNEKLFF
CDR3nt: TGCGCCAGCAGCCGAGGACAGCTTGCAACTAATGAAAAACTGTTTTTT

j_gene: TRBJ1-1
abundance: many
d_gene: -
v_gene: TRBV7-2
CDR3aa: CASGGATEAFF
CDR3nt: TGTGCCAGCGGTGGGGCCACTGAAGCTTTCTTT

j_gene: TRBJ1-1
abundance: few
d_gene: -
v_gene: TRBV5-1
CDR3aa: CASSLIWGQETEAFF
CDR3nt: TGCGCCAGCAGCTTGATCTGGGGGCAGGAAACTGAAGCTTTCTTT

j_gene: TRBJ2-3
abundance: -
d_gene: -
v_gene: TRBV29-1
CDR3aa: CSASGTALLHTQYF
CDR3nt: TGCAGCGCGTCCGGGACGGCCCTTTTACATACGCAGTATTTT

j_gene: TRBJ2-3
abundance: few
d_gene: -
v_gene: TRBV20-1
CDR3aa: CSARVGESTDTQYF
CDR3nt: TGCAGTGCTCGAGTGGGGGAAAGCACAGATACGCAGTATTTT

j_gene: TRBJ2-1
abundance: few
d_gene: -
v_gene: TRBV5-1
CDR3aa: CASSLEVAYNEQFF
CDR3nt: TGCGCCAGCAGCTTGGAGGTAGCCTACAATGAGCAGTTCTTC

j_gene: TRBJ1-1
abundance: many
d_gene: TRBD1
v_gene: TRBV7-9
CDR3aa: CASSQTGAEAFF
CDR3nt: TGTGCCAGCAGCCAAACAGGGGCTGAAGCTTTCTTT

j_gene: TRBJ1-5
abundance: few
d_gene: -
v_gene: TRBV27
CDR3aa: CASSLSSESSNQPQHF
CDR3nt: TGTGCCAGCAGTTTATCGTCCGAGAGTAGCAATCAGCCCCAGCATTTT

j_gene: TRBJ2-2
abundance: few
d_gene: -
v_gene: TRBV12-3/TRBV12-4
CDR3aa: CASSLFRDAGELFF
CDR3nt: TGTGCCAGCAGTTTGTTCAGGGATGCCGGGGAGCTGTTTTTT

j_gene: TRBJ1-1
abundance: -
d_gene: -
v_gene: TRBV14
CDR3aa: CASSQDIVRTEAFF
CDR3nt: TGTGCCAGCAGCCAAGATATCGTAAGGACTGAAGCTTTCTTT

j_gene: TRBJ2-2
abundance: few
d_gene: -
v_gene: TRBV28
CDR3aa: CASRGGPGNTGELFF
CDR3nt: TGTGCCAGCAGGGGGGGCCCGGGGAACACCGGGGAGCTGTTTTTT

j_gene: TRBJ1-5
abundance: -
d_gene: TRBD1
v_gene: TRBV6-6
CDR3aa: CASSEWPGQGIQPQLF
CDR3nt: TGTGCCAGCAGTGAGTGGCCGGGACAGGGAATCCAGCCCCAGCTTTTT

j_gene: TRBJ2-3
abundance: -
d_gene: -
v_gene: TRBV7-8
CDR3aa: CASSLSRLDTQYF
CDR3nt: TGTGCCAGCAGCTTATCTCGCCTTGATACGCAGTATTTT

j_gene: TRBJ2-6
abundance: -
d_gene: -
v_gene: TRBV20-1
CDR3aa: CSVLHREANVLTF
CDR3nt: TGCAGTGTTCTGCACAGGGAGGCCAACGTCCTGACTTTC

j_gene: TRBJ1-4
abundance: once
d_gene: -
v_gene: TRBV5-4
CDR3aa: CASSPGGYEKLFF
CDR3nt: TGTGCCAGCAGCCCCGGCGGGTACGAAAAACTGTTTTTT

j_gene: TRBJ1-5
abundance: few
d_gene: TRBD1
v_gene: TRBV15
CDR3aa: CATSPSTGVAQPQHF
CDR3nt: TGTGCCACCAGCCCCTCGACAGGGGTGGCTCAGCCCCAGCATTTT

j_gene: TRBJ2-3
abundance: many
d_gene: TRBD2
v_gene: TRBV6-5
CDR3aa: CASSLRGEGTDTQYF
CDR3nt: TGTGCCAGCAGTCTACGCGGGGAGGGAACAGATACGCAGTATTTT

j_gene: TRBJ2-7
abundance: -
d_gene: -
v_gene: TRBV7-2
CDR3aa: CASSPGLGGYEQYF
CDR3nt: TGTGCCAGCAGCCCCGGCCTAGGGGGCTACGAGCAGTACTTC

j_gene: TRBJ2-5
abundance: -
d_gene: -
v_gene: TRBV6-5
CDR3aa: CASSLSVFEETQYF
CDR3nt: TGTGCCAGCAGCCTTAGCGTTTTTGAAGAGACCCAGTACTTC